This T cell receptor (beta chain) was sequenced in a study of cytomegalovirus exposure and HLA in healthy donors. On the study more broadly: The 120 validation repertoires were produced on the same platform as the 650 or so repertoires of the first cohort. This was reported in a later analysis. Points from the study as a whole: Reported results showed that the classifier diagnosed cytomegalovirus status with high specificity and sensitivity.

The protocol was immunoSEQ multiplex PCR, while the TCRdb copy is restricted to in-frame clones and leaves out a portion. This sample has 300,000 to 450,000 clones, with 86% found just once. In regard to this clone: What it binds is not known.

Germline values: CDR1 SEHNR, CDR2 FQNEAQ (reference sequence). The CDR3 consists of 17 residues. V lost 3 bases and J lost 3; bases outside the gene matches: 9. From the roughly 120-subject validation cohort, which was separate from the roughly 700-subject first cohort, the donors were drawn. Material for sequencing was PBMCs. The chain joins TRBV7-9 to TRBJ2-2, with 8 bases aligning to TRBD1. This sequence was found in a woman between 18 and 29 years old in good health and CMV-seronegative. The CDR3 DNA reads as TGTGCCAGCAGCTTTCCTTCGACAGGGGCACACACCGGGGAGCTGTTTTTT. It is translated as CASSFPSTGAHTGELFF.